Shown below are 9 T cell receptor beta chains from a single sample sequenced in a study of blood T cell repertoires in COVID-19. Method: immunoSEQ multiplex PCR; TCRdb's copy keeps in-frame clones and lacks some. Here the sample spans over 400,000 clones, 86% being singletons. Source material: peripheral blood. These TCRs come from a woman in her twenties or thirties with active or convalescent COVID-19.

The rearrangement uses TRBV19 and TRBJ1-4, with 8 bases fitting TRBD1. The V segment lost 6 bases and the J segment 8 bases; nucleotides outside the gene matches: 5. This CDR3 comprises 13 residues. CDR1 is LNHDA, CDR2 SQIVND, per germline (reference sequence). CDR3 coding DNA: TGTGCCAGTAGCAACACAGGGGGAGAAAAACTGTTTTTT. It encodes CASSNTGGEKLFF.

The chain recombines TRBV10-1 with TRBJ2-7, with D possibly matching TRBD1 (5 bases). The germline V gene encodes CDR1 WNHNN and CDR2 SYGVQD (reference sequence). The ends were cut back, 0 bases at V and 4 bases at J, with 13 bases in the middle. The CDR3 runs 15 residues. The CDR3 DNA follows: TGCGCCAGCAGTGAGTCCGCCGACAGAGAATACGAGCAGTACTTC. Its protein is CASSESADREYEQYF.

The CDR3 protein is CASGGIYGYTF. The CDR3 DNA follows: TGTGCCAGTGGAGGGATCTATGGCTACACCTTC. The chain carries TRBV19 and TRBJ1-2; D unresolved. The length of the CDR3 is 11 residues. The V end was cut by 8 bases, the J end by 4 bases, with 8 bases between. Germline V gene sequence: CDR1 LNHDA, CDR2 SQIVND (reference sequence).

Here the CDR3 DNA reads TGTGCCAGCAGCCAAGAAGCGGAGAACACTGAAGCTTTCTTT. This encodes CASSQEAENTEAFF. The chain combines TRBV3-1 (or the pseudogene TRBV3-2) with TRBJ1-1; D not resolved. The germline gives CDR1 LGHDT, CDR2 YNNKEL (reference sequence). Trimming removed 0 bases at V and 1 base at J, with 6 bases between. The CDR3 contains 14 residues.

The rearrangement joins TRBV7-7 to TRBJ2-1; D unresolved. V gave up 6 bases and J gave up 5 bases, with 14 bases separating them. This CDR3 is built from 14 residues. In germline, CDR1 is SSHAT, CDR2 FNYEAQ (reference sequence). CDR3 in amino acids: CASSPASSHNEQFF. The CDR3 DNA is TGTGCCAGCAGTCCCGCTAGTAGCCACAATGAGCAGTTCTTC. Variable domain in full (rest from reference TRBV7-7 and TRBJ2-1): GAGVSQSPRYKVTKRGQDVTLRCDPISSHATLYWYQQALGQGPEFLTYFNYEAQPDKSGLPSDRFSAERPEGSISTLTIQRTEQRDSAMYRCASSPASSHNEQFFGPGTRLTVL.

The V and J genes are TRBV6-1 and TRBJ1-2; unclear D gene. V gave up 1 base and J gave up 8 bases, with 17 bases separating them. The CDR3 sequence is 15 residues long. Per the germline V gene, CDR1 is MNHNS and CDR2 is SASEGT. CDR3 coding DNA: TGTGCCAGCAGTGAAGTTCCACGGCACGAGGTCGGCTACACCTTC. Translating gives CASSEVPRHEVGYTF.

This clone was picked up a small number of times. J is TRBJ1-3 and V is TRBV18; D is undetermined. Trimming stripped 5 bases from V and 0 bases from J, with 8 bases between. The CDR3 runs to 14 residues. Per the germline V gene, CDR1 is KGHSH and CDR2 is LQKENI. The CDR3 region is CASSSTDSGNTIYF. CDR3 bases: TGTGCCAGCTCATCTACTGACTCTGGAAACACCATATATTTT.

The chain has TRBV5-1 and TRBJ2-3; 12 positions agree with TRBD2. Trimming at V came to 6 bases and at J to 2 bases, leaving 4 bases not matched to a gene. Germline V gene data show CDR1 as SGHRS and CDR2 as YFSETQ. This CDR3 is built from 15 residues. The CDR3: CASTSGGAYTDTQYF. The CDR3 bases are TGCGCCAGCACTAGCGGGGGGGCGTACACAGATACGCAGTATTTT.

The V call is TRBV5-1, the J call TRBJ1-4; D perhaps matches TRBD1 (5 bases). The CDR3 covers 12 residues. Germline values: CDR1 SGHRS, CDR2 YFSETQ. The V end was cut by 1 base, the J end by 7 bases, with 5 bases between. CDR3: CASSLRGEKLFF. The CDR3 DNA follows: TGCGCCAGCAGCTTGAGGGGTGAAAAACTGTTTTTT. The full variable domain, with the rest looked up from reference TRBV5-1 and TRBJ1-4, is KAGVTQTPRYLIKTRGQQVTLSCSPISGHRSVSWYQQTPGQGLQFLFEYFSETQRNKGNFPGRFSGRQFSNSRSEMNVSTLELGDSALYLCASSLRGEKLFFGSGTQLSVL.